The 27 T cell receptor beta chains below were found in one sample sequenced in a study of blood T cell repertoires in COVID-19. Clones were sequenced by immunoSEQ multiplex PCR, and TCRdb holds only the in-frame ones, with some missing. The table shows roughly 260,000 clones, with roughly 90% occurring only once. What was sequenced was peripheral blood. These receptors were obtained from a man in his 60s who had recovered from COVID-19.

This clone has just one count. The chain's CDR3 is CASRSPGGLTGELFF. CDR3 DNA: TGTGCCAGCAGGAGCCCAGGGGGCCTAACCGGGGAGCTGTTTTTT. This chain links TRBV7-2 with TRBJ2-2; TRBD1 matches 8 bases. Germline CDR1 reads SGHTA; CDR2 reads FQGNSA. Germline trimming cut 6 bases from V and 5 bases from J; bases unmatched to any gene: 8. The CDR3 extends over 15 amino acids.

The V call is TRBV7-3, the J call TRBJ2-1; D is possibly TRBD2 (5 bases). V shed 6 bases and J shed 0 bases, with 12 bases lying between them. The germline CDR1 and CDR2 sequences are SGHTA and FQGTGA. The CDR3 has 15 residues. CDR3 sequence reads: CASRLDGGSYNEQFF. Written as DNA, the CDR3 is TGTGCCAGCAGGTTAGACGGAGGCTCCTACAATGAGCAGTTCTTC.

The chain carries TRBV7-9 and TRBJ1-5; 8 nucleotides agree with TRBD1. V lost 5 bases to trimming and J lost 1 base; unmatched junction nucleotides: 4. CDR3 length: 15 amino acids. Germline loops: CDR1 SEHNR, CDR2 FQNEAQ (reference sequence). The CDR3 coding sequence is TGTGCCAGCAGCGTGGACAGGGAGAGCAATCAGCCCCAGCATTTT. Protein sequence: CASSVDRESNQPQHF.

The chain carries TRBV7-3 and TRBJ2-1, with TRBD2 matching over 14 bases. The germline CDR1 and CDR2 sequences are SGHTA and FQGTGA. V shed 2 bases, J shed 8 bases, and the junction held 8 bases outside the gene matches. There are 17 residues in the CDR3. The CDR3 DNA reads as TGTGCCAGCAGCTTATCAGGACTAGCGGGGGGAGTGGATGAGCAGTTCTTC. Amino acids: CASSLSGLAGGVDEQFF.

The chain joins TRBV10-2 to TRBJ2-7; tentative D call: TRBD1 (6 bases). V was trimmed by 6 bases and J by 4 bases, leaving 13 bases between them. The CDR3 runs to 13 residues. The germline V gene has CDR1 WSHSY and CDR2 SAAADI. CDR3 region: CASRATGQYEQYF. The CDR3 DNA reads as TGCGCCAGCAGGGCCACAGGGCAATACGAGCAGTACTTC.

This clone was counted a single time. CDR3 coding DNA: TGTGCCAGCAGCCCGTCGGGGGTGGGGCCAAATGAGCAGTTCTTC. The encoded protein is CASSPSGVGPNEQFF. This chain connects TRBV5-5 to TRBJ2-1, with D possibly TRBD2 on 6 matching bases. V gave up 4 bases and J gave up 7 bases, with 18 bases separating them. This CDR3 contains 15 residues. CDR1 is SGHKS, CDR2 YYEKEE, per germline (reference sequence).

The chain couples TRBV29-1 to TRBJ2-1, with D uncertain. This CDR3 is 10 amino acids long. Germline CDR1 is SQVTM and CDR2 is ANQGSEA. The V end was cut by 4 bases, the J end by 7 bases, with 5 bases between. The CDR3 DNA sequence: TGCAGCGTTGCCAGAAATGAGCAGTTCTTC. This translates into CSVARNEQFF.

The sample holds many counts of this clone. This sequence joins TRBV7-2 and TRBJ1-1; D gene unclear. CDR3 length: 13 residues. V lost 5 bases to trimming and J lost 2 bases, with 9 bases between them. Per germline, CDR1 SGHTA and CDR2 FQGNSA. Here the CDR3 DNA reads TGTGCCAGCAGCATGAGCGCTAACACTGAAGCTTTCTTT. Translation: CASSMSANTEAFF.

The chain recombines TRBV29-1 with TRBJ2-1; D is perhaps TRBD2 (5 bases). The germline gives CDR1 SQVTM, CDR2 ANQGSEA. V lost 7 bases to trimming and J lost 4 bases, with 23 bases between them. This CDR3 has 16 amino acids. The CDR3, as DNA: TGCAGCGCCCACCCAGCGGATGGACTTTCTTACAATGAGCAGTTCTTC. This sequence encodes CSAHPADGLSYNEQFF.

The rearrangement uses TRBV11-2 and TRBJ2-1; tentative D call: TRBD2 (6 bases). CDR1 and CDR2 (germline): SGHAT, FQNNGV. V was trimmed by 2 bases and J by 6 bases, leaving 17 bases between them. This CDR3 contains 16 residues. The CDR3 DNA is TGTGCCAGCAGCTTATTCGGAGGGGCAGGGTCCAATGAGCAGTTCTTC. Translation gives CASSLFGGAGSNEQFF.

The rearrangement links TRBV7-8 to TRBJ2-7; the D gene is possibly TRBD1 (5 bases). The CDR3 is 13 amino acids. V lost 5 bases to trimming and J lost 2 bases, with 10 bases between them. Germline V gene sequence: CDR1 SGHVS, CDR2 FQNEAQ. This CDR3 reads CASSRTSPYEQYF. CDR3 in DNA: TGTGCCAGCAGCCGGACAAGCCCCTACGAGCAGTACTTC. Complete variable domain (other parts from reference TRBV7-8 and TRBJ2-7): GAGVSQSPRYKVAKRGQDVALRCDPISGHVSLFWYQQALGQGPEFLTYFQNEAQLDKSGLPSDRFFAERPEGSVSTLKIQRTQQEDSAVYLCASSRTSPYEQYFGPGTRLTVT.

The chain combines TRBV30 with TRBJ1-5, with D maybe TRBD1 (6 bases). CDR1 GTSNPN and CDR2 SVGIG come from the germline V gene (reference sequence). The CDR3 covers 17 residues. Trimming took 2 bases from V and 0 from J, leaving 17 bases between them. The CDR3 nucleotides are TGTGCCTGGAGTAGTTTTCAGGGGCCGAATAGCAATCAGCCCCAGCATTTT. It encodes CAWSSFQGPNSNQPQHF.

The chain is built from TRBV5-4 and TRBJ2-1; the D is unclear. Deletions cut 2 bases from V and 8 bases from J, with 11 bases between. The CDR3 consists of 13 residues. Germline V gene data show CDR1 as SGHNT and CDR2 as YYREEE (reference sequence). In DNA, the CDR3 is TGTGCCAGCAGCTTTGCGATGGTAGATGAGCAGTTCTTC. This codes for CASSFAMVDEQFF.

This chain links TRBV12-5 with TRBJ1-5; tentatively, D is TRBD1 (5 bases). The CDR3 sequence is 12 residues long. CDR1 is LGHNT, CDR2 FRNRAP, per germline. The CDR3 protein is CGSGMSNQPQHF. The CDR3 DNA reads TGTGGCTCAGGGATGAGCAATCAGCCCCAGCATTTT.

This chain connects TRBV14 to TRBJ2-3; D might be TRBD1 (6 bases). The CDR3 is 15 residues long. The V end lost 4 bases, the J end lost 3 bases, and 14 bases lay between the germline ends. Germline V gene data show CDR1 as SGHDN and CDR2 as FVKESK. CDR3 protein: CASSPFGRGTDTQYF. The CDR3 DNA sequence: TGTGCCAGCAGCCCGTTCGGAAGGGGGACAGATACGCAGTATTTT.

The chain uses TRBV6-6 and TRBJ1-3; weak D call: TRBD1 (5 bases). Trimming stripped 5 bases from V and 0 bases from J, with 17 bases between. The CDR3 loop spans 17 amino acids. Per germline, CDR1 MNHNY and CDR2 SVGAGI (reference sequence). The CDR3 sequence: CASSRQPGLLSGNTIYF. CDR3 nucleotides: TGTGCCAGCAGTCGCCAGCCAGGGCTCCTCTCTGGAAACACCATATATTTT.

The CDR3 sequence is CASSQTLNTEAFF. The CDR3 DNA is TGTGCCAGCAGCCAAACATTGAACACTGAAGCTTTCTTT. The chain joins TRBV7-9 to TRBJ1-1; D unclear. The CDR3 has 13 amino acids. The V and J ends lost 5 bases and 0 bases respectively, with 7 bases between them. Looked up from germline, CDR1 is SEHNR and CDR2 is FQNEAQ (reference sequence).

A single count supports this clone. The chain is built from TRBV12-3 or TRBV12-4 and TRBJ2-1; D is undetermined. The length of the CDR3 is 11 residues. Trimming took 3 bases from V and 10 from J, leaving 7 bases between them. For the CDR3, the DNA is TGTGCCAGCAGTTTGGGCGAGGAGCAGTTCTTC. Its protein product is CASSLGEEQFF.

The V call is TRBV3-1 (or the pseudogene TRBV3-2), the J call TRBJ2-3; TRBD2 is a possible D gene (5 bases). V shed 4 bases and J shed 8 bases, with 13 bases lying between them. CDR1 is LGHDT, CDR2 YNNKEL, per germline (reference sequence). The CDR3 contains 13 residues. The CDR3 coding sequence is TGTGCCAGCAGCCCCGGACTCTTCGGTACGCAGTATTTT. Translation: CASSPGLFGTQYF.

The chain uses TRBV6-1 and TRBJ1-1, with D possibly TRBD1 on 5 matching bases. CDR1 and CDR2 (germline): MNHNS, SASEGT. This CDR3 is built from 16 residues. Trimming cost V 1 base and J 2 bases, with 14 bases left between them. The CDR3 is CASSEGGGFTNTEAFF. As DNA, the CDR3 is TGTGCCAGCAGTGAAGGGGGGGGATTTACTAACACTGAAGCTTTCTTT.

The rearrangement uses TRBV9 and TRBJ2-3; D perhaps matches TRBD2 (6 bases). CDR1 and CDR2 (germline): SGDLS, YYNGEE. The CDR3 spans 19 residues. V dropped 3 bases and J dropped 0 bases, with 23 bases sitting between them. The CDR3 sequence is CASSEPRTQLRGSTDTQYF. Here the CDR3 DNA reads TGTGCCAGCAGCGAACCCCGTACCCAGTTGCGGGGAAGCACAGATACGCAGTATTTT.

V is TRBV6-6 and J is TRBJ1-6, with TRBD1 matching over 7 bases. The V segment lost 8 bases and the J segment 5 bases; nucleotides outside the gene matches: 9. CDR1 is MNHNY and CDR2 is SVGAGI in the germline V gene (reference sequence). This CDR3 is built from 15 residues. The CDR3 reads CASRTLDRNNSPLHF. CDR3 nucleotide sequence: TGTGCCAGCCGGACCTTGGACAGGAATAATTCACCCCTCCACTTT.

The chain joins TRBV7-9 to TRBJ2-3; unclear D gene. The CDR3 is 15 residues long. The V and J ends lost 2 bases and 2 bases respectively, with 11 bases between them. The germline CDR1 and CDR2 sequences are SEHNR and FQNEAQ (reference sequence). The CDR3 DNA reads as TGTGCCAGCAGCTTAACCGGAACTAACACAGATACGCAGTATTTT. The encoded protein is CASSLTGTNTDTQYF.

The chain combines TRBV25-1 with TRBJ1-1; maybe TRBD1 (5 bases). CDR3 size: 14 residues. Deletions cut 0 bases from V and 5 bases from J, with 10 bases between. Germline-derived CDR1 and CDR2 are MGHDK and SYGVNS. The chain's CDR3 is CASSEYFRDTEAFF. The CDR3 DNA is TGTGCCAGCAGTGAATATTTCAGGGATACTGAAGCTTTCTTT.

This rearrangement joins TRBV25-1 to TRBJ2-6; the D is unclear. The germline V gene encodes CDR1 MGHDK and CDR2 SYGVNS. Trimming took off 4 bases at V and 3 bases at J, with 10 bases between the two ends. This CDR3 has 15 residues. This CDR3 reads CASSADGVGANVLTF. The CDR3 nucleotides read TGTGCCAGCAGTGCCGACGGAGTTGGGGCCAACGTCCTGACTTTC.

This clone was found a few times. The chain links TRBV6-5 to TRBJ2-7; 9 bases align to TRBD1. In germline, CDR1 is MNHEY, CDR2 SVGAGI. V was pared by 7 bases and J by 3 bases, with 7 bases of the junction left unmatched. The CDR3 extends over 14 amino acids. CDR3 sequence (DNA): TGTGCCAGCAACCCTTTGACAGGGGGCTACGAGCAGTACTTC. This translates into CASNPLTGGYEQYF.

V gene TRBV10-3 combines with J gene TRBJ2-3, with 7 bases lining up with TRBD1. Losses at the gene ends were 4 bases for V and 2 bases for J; bases not matched to a gene: 9. Germline CDR1 and CDR2: ENHRY and SYGVKD. The CDR3 loop spans 16 amino acids. The DNA for the CDR3 is TGTGCCATCAGTGGACAGGGTAGGTCCCTCACAGATACGCAGTATTTT. The encoded protein is CAISGQGRSLTDTQYF.